A single sample gave rise to the 24 T cell receptor beta chains below, sequenced in a study of cytomegalovirus exposure and HLA in healthy donors. Amplification used 60 Vbeta primers and 13 Jbeta primers. TCRdb keeps only in-frame clones here, not all; method: immunoSEQ multiplex PCR. Counted here are 150,000 or so clones, less than 85% occurring once; the ten biggest clones make up around 4.1%. The specimen was PBMCs. All receptors come from a man aged 18 to 29 in good health and CMV-seropositive.

The rearrangement links TRBV10-3 to TRBJ1-1, with 7 bases aligning to TRBD1. V was pared by 6 bases and J by 8 bases, with 9 bases of the junction left unmatched. The CDR3 spans 13 residues. Germline values: CDR1 ENHRY, CDR2 SYGVKD. The CDR3 bases are TGTGCCATCAGCGACAGGGTGGGAGCAGAAGCTTTCTTT. It yields the protein CAISDRVGAEAFF.

This rearrangement joins TRBV4-1 to TRBJ2-2; 10 bases line up with TRBD2. From germline, CDR1 is MGHRA and CDR2 YSYEKL. J gave up 4 bases and V 4 bases, and 6 bases lay outside the gene matches. The CDR3 covers 16 residues. This chain's CDR3 is CASSLLAGLGTGELFF. CDR3 DNA sequence: TGCGCCAGCAGCCTACTAGCGGGACTAGGCACCGGGGAGCTGTTTTTT.

This sequence joins TRBV29-1 and TRBJ2-7; 7 bases align to TRBD2. Germline V gives CDR1 SQVTM, CDR2 ANQGSEA. V lost 6 bases, J lost 4 bases, and 9 bases stayed unmatched. The CDR3 has 13 residues. CDR3: CSVRGLGTYEQYF. The CDR3 bases are TGCAGCGTGCGGGGGTTGGGAACATACGAGCAGTACTTC.

V and J are TRBV4-3 and TRBJ2-7; perhaps TRBD2 as D (5 bases). This CDR3 contains 16 residues. Germline loops: CDR1 LGHNA, CDR2 YSLEER. V gave up 1 base and J gave up 3 bases, with 16 bases separating them. CDR3: CASSQGVAGTVYEQYF. The CDR3 coding sequence is TGCGCCAGCAGCCAAGGGGTTGCGGGTACCGTCTACGAGCAGTACTTC.

J is TRBJ2-7 and V is TRBV7-9; 9 nucleotides align to TRBD1. Germline-derived CDR1 and CDR2 are SEHNR and FQNEAQ (reference sequence). Trimming cost V 4 bases and J 7 bases; bases outside gene matches: 8. This CDR3 is built from 14 residues. The CDR3 spells CASSSSGTGREQYF. The CDR3 DNA follows: TGTGCCAGCAGCTCATCCGGGACAGGGAGAGAGCAGTACTTC.

This chain links TRBV7-2 with TRBJ2-1; D is possibly TRBD1 (6 bases). From germline, CDR1 is SGHTA and CDR2 FQGNSA. The CDR3 length is 14 residues. The V end lost 3 bases, the J end lost 2 bases, and 8 bases lay between the germline ends. The CDR3 reads CASSLDSTYNEQFF. CDR3 nucleotides: TGTGCCAGCAGCTTGGACAGCACCTACAATGAGCAGTTCTTC.

The chain employs TRBV6-1 and TRBJ2-2, with 7 bases matching TRBD2. The V gene's germline CDR1 is MNHNS and CDR2 SASEGT. J lost 2 bases, V lost 4 bases, and 7 bases had no gene match. The CDR3 runs to 16 residues. CDR3 protein: CASSGPGTINTGELFF. CDR3 in DNA: TGTGCCAGCAGTGGCCCCGGGACTATAAACACCGGGGAGCTGTTTTTT.

The V call is TRBV27, the J call TRBJ2-7; weak D call: TRBD1 (5 bases). CDR3 length: 15 residues. CDR1 and CDR2 (germline): MNHEY, SMNVEV (reference sequence). The germline V and J ends were trimmed by 0 bases and 2 bases, with 11 bases remaining between them. CDR3 region: CASSLSAQGAYEQYF. The CDR3 DNA reads as TGTGCCAGCAGTTTATCGGCCCAGGGCGCCTACGAGCAGTACTTC.

J is TRBJ1-3 and V is TRBV6-1, with D hard to call. V lost 7 bases and J lost 0, with 13 bases in between. Germline CDR1 reads MNHNS; CDR2 reads SASEGT. This CDR3 spans 15 amino acids. The CDR3 is CASTPRHSSGNTIYF. In DNA form, the CDR3 reads TGTGCCAGCACACCCAGGCACAGCTCTGGAAACACCATATATTTT.

The rearrangement joins TRBV28 to TRBJ2-3; the match to TRBD1 covers 7 bases. The J segment lost 1 base and the V segment lost 4 bases, leaving 14 bases of the junction unmatched. Germline lookup yields CDR1 MDHEN and CDR2 SYDVKM. This CDR3 contains 18 residues. The CDR3 DNA reads TGTGCCAGCAGTTCCCGAATTCGGACAGGTAAAGGCACAGATACGCAGTATTTT. It encodes CASSSRIRTGKGTDTQYF.

The chain employs TRBV29-1 and TRBJ2-3; no firm D call. The CDR3 is 17 amino acids. Germline V gene lookup returns CDR1 SQVTM and CDR2 ANQGSEA. Trimming removed 3 bases at V and 0 bases at J, with 19 bases between. CDR3 protein: CSVEFPGPLPSTDTQYF. Written as DNA, the CDR3 is TGCAGCGTTGAGTTCCCGGGTCCGTTACCCAGCACAGATACGCAGTATTTT.

The rearrangement joins TRBV6-4 to TRBJ2-2, with D possibly being TRBD1 (6 bases). This CDR3 contains 16 residues. Trimming removed 0 bases at V and 4 bases at J, with 12 bases between. The germline V gene has CDR1 MRHNA and CDR2 SNTAGT. The DNA for the CDR3 is TGTGCCAGCAGTGACTCGAACAGGGCGGGCACCGGGGAGCTGTTTTTT. Protein product: CASSDSNRAGTGELFF.

The rearrangement uses TRBV27 and TRBJ2-4; tentatively, D is TRBD2 (7 bases). The V and J ends lost 6 bases and 3 bases respectively, with 9 bases between them. The CDR3 is 13 amino acids. The V gene's germline CDR1 is MNHEY and CDR2 SMNVEV (reference sequence). The CDR3 DNA is TGTGCCAGCAGGAGGGGGGGCAAAAACATTCAGTACTTC. Amino acids: CASRRGGKNIQYF.

The gene calls are TRBV7-2 and TRBJ2-5; TRBD2 is a possible D gene (6 bases). V was pared by 1 base and J by 5 bases, with 17 bases between. This CDR3 spans 16 amino acids. Germline CDR1 SGHTA, CDR2 FQGNSA. CDR3 region: CASSLVRGRADETQYF. The CDR3 DNA reads as TGTGCCAGCAGCTTAGTGCGGGGAAGGGCAGACGAGACCCAGTACTTC.

The J gene is TRBJ2-7, the V gene TRBV4-1; tentative D call: TRBD2 (6 bases). In germline, CDR1 is MGHRA, CDR2 YSYEKL. Trimming removed 0 bases from V and 3 bases from J, with 9 bases in between. The CDR3 extends over 14 amino acids. The CDR3 region is CASSQDPGDYEQYF. CDR3 nucleotide sequence: TGCGCCAGCAGCCAAGACCCGGGAGACTACGAGCAGTACTTC.

The chain is built from TRBV7-2 and TRBJ1-3; unclear D gene. Germline CDR1 is SGHTA and CDR2 is FQGNSA. The CDR3 is 14 residues long. The V end lost 7 bases, the J end lost 0 bases, and 10 bases lay between the germline ends. The CDR3 loop reads CASMRQNSGNTIYF. The DNA for the CDR3 is TGTGCCAGCATGAGGCAGAACTCTGGAAACACCATATATTTT.

The rearrangement uses TRBV6-4 and TRBJ2-1; 8 bases map to TRBD1. V lost 5 bases, J lost 6 bases, and 15 bases stayed unmatched. The CDR3 is made up of 17 amino acids. Looked up from germline, CDR1 is MRHNA and CDR2 is SNTAGT. CDR3 nucleotide sequence: TGTGCCAGCAGTAGAACCCCAGGGGGCGCCACCGGCAATGAGCAGTTCTTC. Amino acids: CASSRTPGGATGNEQFF.

V is TRBV30 and J is TRBJ2-6, with D unresolved. The CDR3 extends over 14 amino acids. Germline assignment: CDR1 GTSNPN and CDR2 SVGIG (reference sequence). Trimming removed 1 base from V and 1 base from J, with 5 bases in between. CDR3 loop: CAWSEASGANVLTF. The CDR3, as DNA: TGTGCCTGGAGTGAAGCGTCTGGGGCCAACGTCCTGACTTTC.

The rearrangement links TRBV6-5 to TRBJ1-2; tentatively, D is TRBD1 (6 bases). Germline assignment: CDR1 MNHEY and CDR2 SVGAGI. CDR3 size: 12 residues. V lost 10 bases and J 4 bases, leaving 13 bases between the germline ends. CDR3 in amino acids: CATTGTTYGYTF. CDR3 in DNA: TGTGCCACCACCGGGACAACCTATGGCTACACCTTC.

The V and J genes are TRBV27 and TRBJ2-7; a possible D gene is TRBD1 (6 bases). The CDR3 length is 13 residues. Trimming removed 2 bases from V and 6 bases from J, with 11 bases in between. The germline V gene has CDR1 MNHEY and CDR2 SMNVEV (reference sequence). Here the CDR3 reads CASSLRDRSEQYF. The CDR3 DNA reads TGTGCCAGCAGTTTAAGAGACAGGAGCGAGCAGTACTTC.

The chain combines TRBV28 with TRBJ2-7; maybe TRBD2 (7 bases). Germline V gene sequence: CDR1 MDHEN, CDR2 SYDVKM. The CDR3 has 14 residues. Trimming stripped 5 bases from V and 4 bases from J, with 15 bases between. CDR3 DNA: TGTGCCAGCAGTCCTGGGGGGGGGCAGTACGAGCAGTACTTC. Its translation: CASSPGGGQYEQYF.

The chain combines TRBV2 with TRBJ2-7; 8 bases are shared with TRBD2. Germline CDR1 reads SNHLY; CDR2 reads FYNNEI. This CDR3 is 14 amino acids long. The ends lost 10 bases at V and 4 bases at J; junction bases unmatched: 12. The CDR3 sequence: CANKKERELYEQYF. DNA for the CDR3: TGTGCCAACAAAAAGGAGCGGGAGCTTTACGAGCAGTACTTC.

CDR3 bases: TGTGCCAGCAGCTTGGAGGGGCGCAATCAGCCCCAGCATTTT. It specifies CASSLEGRNQPQHF. The chain is built from TRBV7-9 and TRBJ1-5; tentatively, D is TRBD1 (5 bases). The length of the CDR3 is 14 residues. The germline V gene encodes CDR1 SEHNR and CDR2 FQNEAQ (reference sequence). V was cut by 3 bases and J by 2 bases, with 8 bases left in between.

V gene TRBV6-6 combines with J gene TRBJ1-6, with TRBD1 matching over 8 bases. The germline V gene encodes CDR1 MNHNY and CDR2 SVGAGI (reference sequence). After removal of 0 bases from V and 10 bases from J, the junction contained 2 bases not matched to a gene. The CDR3 loop spans 14 amino acids. The CDR3 DNA is TGTGCCAGCAGTTACTCAGGACAGGGCTCACCCCTCCACTTT. Residues: CASSYSGQGSPLHF.